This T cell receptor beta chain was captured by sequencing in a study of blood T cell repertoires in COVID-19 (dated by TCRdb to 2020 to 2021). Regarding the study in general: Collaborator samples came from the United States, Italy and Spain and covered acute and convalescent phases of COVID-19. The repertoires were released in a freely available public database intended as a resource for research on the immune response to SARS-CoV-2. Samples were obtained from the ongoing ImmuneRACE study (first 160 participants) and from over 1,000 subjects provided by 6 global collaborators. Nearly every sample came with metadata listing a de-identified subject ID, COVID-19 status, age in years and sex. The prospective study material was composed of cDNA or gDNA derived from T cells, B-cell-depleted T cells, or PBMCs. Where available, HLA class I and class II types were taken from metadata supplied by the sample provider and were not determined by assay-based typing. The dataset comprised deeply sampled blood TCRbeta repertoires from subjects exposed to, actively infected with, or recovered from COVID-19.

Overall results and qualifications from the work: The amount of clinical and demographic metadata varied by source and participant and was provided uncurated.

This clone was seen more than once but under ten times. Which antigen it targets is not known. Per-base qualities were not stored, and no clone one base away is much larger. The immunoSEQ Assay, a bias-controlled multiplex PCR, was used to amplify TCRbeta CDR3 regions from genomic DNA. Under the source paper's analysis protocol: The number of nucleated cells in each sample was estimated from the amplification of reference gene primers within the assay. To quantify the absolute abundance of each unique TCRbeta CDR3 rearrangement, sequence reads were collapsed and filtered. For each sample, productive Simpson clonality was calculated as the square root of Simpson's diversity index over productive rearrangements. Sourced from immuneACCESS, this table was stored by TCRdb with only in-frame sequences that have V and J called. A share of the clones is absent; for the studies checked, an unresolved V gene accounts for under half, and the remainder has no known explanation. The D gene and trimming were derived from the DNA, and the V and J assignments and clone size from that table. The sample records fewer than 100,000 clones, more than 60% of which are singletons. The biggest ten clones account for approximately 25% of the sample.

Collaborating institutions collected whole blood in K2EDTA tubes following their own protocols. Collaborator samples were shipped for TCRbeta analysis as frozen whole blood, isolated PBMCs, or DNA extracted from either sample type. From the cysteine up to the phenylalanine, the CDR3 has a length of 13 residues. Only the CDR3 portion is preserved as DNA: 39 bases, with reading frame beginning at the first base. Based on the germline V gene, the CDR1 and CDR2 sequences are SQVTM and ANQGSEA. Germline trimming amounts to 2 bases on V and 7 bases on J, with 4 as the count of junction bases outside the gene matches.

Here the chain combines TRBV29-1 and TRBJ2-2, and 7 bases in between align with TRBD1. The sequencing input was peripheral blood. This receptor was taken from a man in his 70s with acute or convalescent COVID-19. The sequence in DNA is TGCAGCGTTGAAAACTACAGGGGCGGGGAGCTGTTTTTT. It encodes CSVENYRGGELFF.